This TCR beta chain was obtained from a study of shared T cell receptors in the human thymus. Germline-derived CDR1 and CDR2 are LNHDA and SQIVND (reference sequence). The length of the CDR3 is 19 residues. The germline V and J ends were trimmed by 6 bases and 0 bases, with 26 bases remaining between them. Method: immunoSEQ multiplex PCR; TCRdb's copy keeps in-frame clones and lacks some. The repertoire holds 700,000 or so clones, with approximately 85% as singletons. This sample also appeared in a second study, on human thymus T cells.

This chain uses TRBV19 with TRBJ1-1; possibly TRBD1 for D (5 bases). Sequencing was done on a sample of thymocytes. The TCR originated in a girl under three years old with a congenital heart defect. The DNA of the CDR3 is TGTGCCAGTAGGGAACGGGGGGACCCTTCACGGGAAATGAACACTGAAGCTTTCTTT. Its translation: CASRERGDPSREMNTEAFF.